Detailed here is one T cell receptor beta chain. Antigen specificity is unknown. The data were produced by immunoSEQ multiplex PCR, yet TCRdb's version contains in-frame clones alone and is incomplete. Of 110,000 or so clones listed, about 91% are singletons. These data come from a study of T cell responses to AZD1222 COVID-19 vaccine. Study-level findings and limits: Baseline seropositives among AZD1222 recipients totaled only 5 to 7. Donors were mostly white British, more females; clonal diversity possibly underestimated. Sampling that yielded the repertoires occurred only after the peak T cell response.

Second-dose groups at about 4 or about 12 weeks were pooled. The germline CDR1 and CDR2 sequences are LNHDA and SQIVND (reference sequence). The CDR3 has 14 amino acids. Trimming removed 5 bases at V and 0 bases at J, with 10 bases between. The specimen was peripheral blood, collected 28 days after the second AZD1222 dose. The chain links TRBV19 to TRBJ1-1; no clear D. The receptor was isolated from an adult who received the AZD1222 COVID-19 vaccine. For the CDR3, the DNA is TGTGCCAGTAGTGCCCAGACCTTGAACACTGAAGCTTTCTTT. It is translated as CASSAQTLNTEAFF.